These 17 T cell receptor beta chains share one sample of origin, sequenced in a study of shared clonotypes between healthy human individuals. Sequencing used immunoSEQ multiplex PCR; TCRdb keeps in-frame clones, though not all of them. The repertoire holds nearly 500,000 clones, with over 60% as singletons. Material: PBMCs. Receptors were obtained from a woman aged 35 to 49 in good health. Some clones in this sample may be carry-over from other donors' samples.

This clone was found many times. Other nucleotide sequences from this sample produce the same CDR3. The chain couples TRBV29-1 to TRBJ2-7; TRBD1 matches at 9 bases. Unmatched junction bases numbered 10, after V lost 4 bases and J lost 3 bases. The CDR3 length is 15 residues. Germline lookup yields CDR1 SQVTM and CDR2 ANQGSEA. DNA for the CDR3: TGCAGCGTTGTGGGGGAAGGGACAGGGCTCTACGAGCAGTACTTC. This codes for CSVVGEGTGLYEQYF.

This chain connects TRBV19 to TRBJ2-2; D unclear. The V gene's germline CDR1 is LNHDA and CDR2 SQIVND (reference sequence). The V gene lost 5 bases and the J gene lost 6 bases, with 7 bases spanning the gap. This CDR3 has 12 amino acids. The CDR3 loop is CASSPPPGELFF. The CDR3 DNA follows: TGTGCCAGTAGTCCCCCTCCCGGGGAGCTGTTTTTT.

V usage is TRBV28 and J usage is TRBJ2-7, with 9 bases that match TRBD1. This CDR3 spans 14 amino acids. CDR1 is MDHEN and CDR2 is SYDVKM in the germline V gene. V shed 6 bases, J shed 7 bases, and the junction held 10 bases outside the gene matches. This chain's CDR3 is CASSSGTGSEEQYF. The DNA for the CDR3 is TGTGCCAGCAGCTCCGGGACAGGGTCGGAAGAGCAGTACTTC.

The chain employs TRBV5-1 and TRBJ1-2, with D perhaps TRBD1 (5 bases). From germline, CDR1 is SGHRS and CDR2 YFSETQ. This CDR3 is built from 14 residues. The V end lost 3 bases, the J end lost 7 bases, and 16 bases lay between the germline ends. CDR3 sequence (DNA): TGCGCCAGCAGCTCCGGCCTAGACAGTGGTGGCTACACCTTC. Its translation: CASSSGLDSGGYTF.

CDR3 sequence reads: CASSELRSLRGDTQYF. In DNA form, the CDR3 reads TGTGCCAGCAGTGAACTCAGAAGCCTGCGGGGGGATACGCAGTATTTT. The chain joins TRBV6-1 to TRBJ2-3; 7 bases are a match to TRBD2. In germline, CDR1 is MNHNS, CDR2 SASEGT. This CDR3 has 16 amino acids. With V trimmed by 2 bases and J by 6 bases, 11 bases remained unmatched.

The chain has TRBV5-1 and TRBJ2-5; D possibly corresponds to TRBD2 (6 bases). The ends were cut back, 4 bases at V and 5 bases at J, with 9 bases in the middle. CDR1 and CDR2 from the germline V gene are SGHRS and YFSETQ. The CDR3 covers 12 residues. The CDR3 region has the DNA TGCGCCAGCAGCGAAGCGGGCGAGACCCAGTACTTC. Translating it yields CASSEAGETQYF.

On this clone: Since a much larger clone is just one base distant, this may be a read error. V and J are TRBV30 and TRBJ1-4; 7 nucleotides align to TRBD1. Per the germline V gene, CDR1 is GTSNPN and CDR2 is SVGIG (reference sequence). This CDR3 region has 17 residues. In DNA form, the CDR3 reads TGTGCCTGGAGTAGGGACAGAGCGACTATTTTGAGTGAAAAACTGGTTTTT. As protein: CAWSRDRATILSEKLVF.

The genes are TRBV7-9 and TRBJ2-1, with TRBD2 matching 11 bases. V lost 8 bases and J lost 6; bases outside the gene matches: 6. CDR3 length: 14 amino acids. The V gene's germline CDR1 is SEHNR and CDR2 FQNEAQ (reference sequence). CDR3 in DNA: TGTGCCAGCGGGGCTAGCGGGAGGTTCAATGAGCAGTTCTTC. Encoded protein: CASGASGRFNEQFF. Filled out from reference TRBV7-9 and TRBJ2-1, the complete variable domain reads DTGVSQNPRHKITKRGQNVTFRCDPISEHNRLYWYRQTLGQGPEFLTYFQNEAQLEKSRLLSDRFSAERPKGSFSTLEIQRTEQGDSAMYLCASGASGRFNEQFFGPGTRLTVL.

There are a few counts of this clone. V and J are TRBV19 and TRBJ2-2, with D perhaps matching TRBD1 (6 bases). The germline V and J ends were trimmed by 5 bases and 4 bases, with 14 bases remaining between them. The CDR3 is made up of 15 amino acids. Germline CDR1 is LNHDA and CDR2 is SQIVND (reference sequence). The CDR3 region has the DNA TGTGCCAGTAGTCTCGGGACACTACTCACCGGGGAGCTGTTTTTT. Translated, it gives CASSLGTLLTGELFF.

The chain combines TRBV5-1 with TRBJ2-1; TRBD2 agrees at 7 bases. CDR1 is SGHRS and CDR2 is YFSETQ in the germline V gene. Unmatched junction bases numbered 3, after V lost 0 bases and J lost 3 bases. This CDR3 spans 15 amino acids. The CDR3 sequence is CASSLAVAGYNEQFF. The DNA for the CDR3 is TGCGCCAGCAGCTTGGCGGTAGCGGGCTACAATGAGCAGTTCTTC.

The gene calls are TRBV11-2 and TRBJ1-2; D is unclear. CDR1 and CDR2 (germline): SGHAT, FQNNGV. With 4 bases removed from V and 3 bases from J, the gap between germline ends came to 18 bases. CDR3 length: 16 amino acids. The CDR3 nucleotides read TGTGCCAGCAGCTCGCCGCAGCCCGGGAAGCACTATGGCTACACCTTC. It specifies CASSSPQPGKHYGYTF.

V is TRBV5-6 and J is TRBJ2-7; TRBD2 matches at 7 bases. The CDR3 runs to 14 residues. The V segment lost 4 bases and the J segment 4 bases; nucleotides outside the gene matches: 8. Per the germline V gene, CDR1 is SGHDT and CDR2 is YYEEEE. The CDR3 coding sequence is TGTGCCAGCAGCCCCGGGACTACCTTATACGAGCAGTACTTC. Protein sequence: CASSPGTTLYEQYF.

The rearrangement links TRBV4-2 to TRBJ1-3; unclear D gene. The CDR3 contains 12 residues. V lost 4 bases and J 8 bases, leaving 9 bases between the germline ends. Per germline, CDR1 LGHNA and CDR2 YNFKEQ. The CDR3 nucleotides are TGTGCCAGCAGCCGCTCCCTCGACACCATATATTTT. Its translation: CASSRSLDTIYF.

Concerning this clone: A read error is the likely source, as a far larger clone sits one nucleotide away. The chain has TRBV6-1 and TRBJ2-7; TRBD2 might be the D (6 bases). This CDR3 is 15 amino acids long. The V gene's germline CDR1 is MNHNS and CDR2 SASEGT. Here the CDR3 DNA reads TGTGCCAGCAGTGAAGCGGAGGAGGGGTCCTACGGGCAGTACTTC. Its protein is CASSEAEEGSYGQYF.

The chain joins TRBV30 to TRBJ1-5, with D possibly TRBD1 on 6 matching bases. The length of the CDR3 is 15 residues. CDR1 is GTSNPN, CDR2 SVGIG, per germline (reference sequence). Trimming shortened V by 0 bases and J by 6 bases, and 15 bases separated the two germline ends. The CDR3 DNA follows: TGTGCCTGGAGTGTTCATAGCGGGGGCGGTCAGCCCCAGCATTTT. Amino acids: CAWSVHSGGGQPQHF.

A word on this clone: At one boundary the junction diverges from the germline segment, which might be a read error. The rearrangement links TRBV19 to TRBJ2-3, with unresolved D. Per germline, CDR1 LNHDA and CDR2 SQIVND (reference sequence). This CDR3 region has 13 residues. The CDR3 sequence: CASSMLGAETQYF. CDR3 DNA: TGTGCCAGTAGTATGTTGGGCGCAGAGACGCAGTATTTT.

This rearrangement joins TRBV4-2 to TRBJ2-7, with D perhaps matching TRBD2 (6 bases). The CDR3 is 14 amino acids. The germline V gene has CDR1 LGHNA and CDR2 YNFKEQ. The V gene lost 4 bases and the J gene lost 2 bases, with 12 bases spanning the gap. The CDR3 nucleotides are TGTGCCAGCAGCCCGGGAGCGGCCACCTACGAGCAGTACTTC. This gives the protein CASSPGAATYEQYF.